This T cell receptor beta chain was sequenced for a study of beta chain features in type 1 diabetes. For this clone: Its antigen is not known.

Broader study findings: These data did not resolve whether HLA type affects TCRB rearrangement.

The germline gives CDR1 SNHLY, CDR2 FYNNEI. V was clipped by 7 bases and J by 5 bases; unmatched bases: 7. This CDR3 region has 15 residues. Sequencing targeted expressed TCRB transcripts, as all isolated RNA had been reverse transcribed. Sequencing was performed with immunoSEQ multiplex PCR; in TCRdb, only in-frame clones are kept and a portion is missing. The sample has about 230,000 clones, about 9.3% seen once; the top ten hold 0.03% to 0.035%. This sequence originates from a woman aged 18-35 years in good health. The genes are TRBV2 and TRBJ2-2; 10 bases align to TRBD2. What was sequenced was naive CD4+ T cells from blood. CDR3 region: CASKKLAGSTGELFF. CDR3 sequence (DNA): TGTGCCAGCAAGAAACTAGCGGGATCGACCGGGGAGCTGTTTTTT.